A selection of T cell receptor beta chains follows, all from one sample in a study of T cells after yellow fever vaccination. A single record per CDR3 protein comes from TCRdb applying MiXCR to the 5' RACE reads. The sample lists 70,000 to 80,000 distinct CDR3 sequences; about 7.7% were seen once. The sample here was CD8+ T cells sorted from PBMCs, taken 10 days after the first yellow fever vaccination. Source of these receptors: a man younger than 35 who received the YFV17D yellow fever vaccine. The CDR3 runs from the conserved cysteine through the conserved F or W. The D gene is left open where the match is weak. The size entry is marked missing in some rows and otherwise reads once, few, many or a size class.

size,D,J,V,CDR3,DNA
few,NA,TRBJ2-3,TRBV25-1,CASSEFGGSSTDTQYF,TGTGCCAGCAGTGAATTTGGCGGCTCGAGCACAGATACGCAGTATTTT
NA,TRBD2,TRBJ2-1,TRBV6-5,CASSYFAGGFYNEQFF,TGTGCCAGCAGTTACTTCGCGGGGGGCTTCTACAATGAGCAGTTCTTC
many,NA,TRBJ2-1,TRBV7-9,CASSRAVRDYNEQFF,TGTGCCAGCAGCCGGGCGGTCCGCGACTACAATGAGCAGTTCTTC
NA,NA,TRBJ2-5,TRBV27,CASGPPRGETQYF,TGTGCCAGCGGACCCCCCCGGGGAGAGACCCAGTACTTC
many,TRBD1,TRBJ1-6,TRBV27,CASSSGQGTYNSPLHF,TGTGCCAGCAGTTCGGGACAGGGCACCTATAATTCACCCCTCCACTTT
many,NA,TRBJ1-2,TRBV29-1,CSVSGVANYGYTF,TGCAGCGTTTCAGGGGTGGCTAACTATGGCTACACCTTC
many,NA,TRBJ2-1,TRBV4-1,CASSQGVPYNEQFF,TGCGCCAGCAGCCAAGGGGTCCCCTACAATGAGCAGTTCTTC
many,NA,TRBJ2-2,TRBV6-4,CASTPGVTGELFF,TGTGCCAGCACCCCCGGGGTCACCGGGGAGCTGTTTTTT
many,TRBD2,TRBJ2-1,TRBV4-1,CASSHTSGEQFF,TGCGCCAGCAGCCACACTAGCGGGGAGCAGTTCTTC
NA,NA,TRBJ1-5,TRBV9,CASSDLGGAQPQHF,TGTGCCAGCAGTGACCTGGGGGGGGCACAGCCCCAGCATTTT
many,TRBD1,TRBJ2-1,TRBV5-5,CASSLDRGHEQFF,TGTGCCAGCAGCTTGGACAGGGGCCATGAGCAGTTCTTC
many,NA,TRBJ2-2,TRBV7-9,CASSLAGAGTGELFF,TGTGCCAGCAGCTTAGCAGGGGCAGGAACCGGGGAGCTGTTTTTT
many,NA,TRBJ1-1,TRBV6-5,CASSTLTGQNTEAFF,TGTGCCAGCAGTACTTTAACAGGTCAGAACACTGAAGCTTTCTTT
NA,TRBD2,TRBJ2-5,TRBV14,CASSQGSGVQETQYF,TGTGCCAGCAGCCAAGGTAGCGGGGTACAAGAGACCCAGTACTTC
many,NA,TRBJ1-1,TRBV4-3,CASSQDYFRNVNTEAFF,TGCGCCAGCAGCCAAGATTACTTTAGAAACGTGAACACTGAAGCTTTCTTT
many,TRBD2,TRBJ2-1,TRBV15,CATSRGLAGAYNEQFF,TGTGCCACCAGCAGGGGACTAGCGGGGGCCTACAATGAGCAGTTCTTC
many,NA,TRBJ1-5,TRBV4-3,CASSQALRWPQHF,TGCGCCAGCAGCCAAGCCCTCCGTTGGCCCCAGCATTTT